A selection of T cell receptor beta chains follows, all from one sample in a study of CD8+ T cells in alopecia areata. Profiling relied on immunoSEQ multiplex PCR, and the TCRdb table lists in-frame clones only, not all of them. The sample comprises about 210,000 clones, around three fifths of which are singletons, and roughly 4.2% rests with the top ten. Material: CD4+ T cells sorted from blood, obtained at week 4, from a patient treated with tofacitinib. Every receptor here comes from a human donor with alopecia areata. The CDR3 runs from the conserved cysteine through the conserved F or W. A D gene is named only where the DNA matches it firmly. Clone sizes are given selectively: once, few, many, or a class where the clone is expanded.

d_call	clone_size	v_call	j_call	cdr3_nt	cdr3_aa
TRBD1	few	TRBV30	TRBJ2-6	TGTGCCTGGTCCCGGGACAGGGCTAGGACTGGGGCCAACGTCCTGACTTTC	CAWSRDRARTGANVLTF
-	-	TRBV29-1	TRBJ2-5	TGCAGCGCCGCCGTGGGGATCCAAGAGACCCAGTACTTC	CSAAVGIQETQYF
-	-	TRBV7-9	TRBJ2-2	TGTGCCAGCAGCGAGCGAAACACCGGGGAGCTGTTTTTT	CASSERNTGELFF
-	-	TRBV2	TRBJ1-6	TGTGCCAGCAGTTGGGATGGAGCTAATTCACCCCTCCACTTT	CASSWDGANSPLHF
-	few	TRBV7-2	TRBJ2-7	TGTGCCAGCAGCCCCCAGGGTGGCGAGCAGTACTTC	CASSPQGGEQYF
-	-	TRBV2	TRBJ1-3	TGTGCCAGCAGTGGTCAGGGAAACACCATATATTTT	CASSGQGNTIYF
TRBD1	-	TRBV11-2	TRBJ2-5	TGTGCCAGCAGCCCCCGACAGGGAGCACAAGAGACCCAGTACTTC	CASSPRQGAQETQYF
TRBD1	-	TRBV7-2	TRBJ1-6	TGTGCCAGCAGCTTCGGGACAGCCAATTCACCCCTCCACTTT	CASSFGTANSPLHF
-	-	TRBV5-1	TRBJ2-5	TGCGCCAGCAGCTTGTCGGGGCAAGAGACCCAGTACTTC	CASSLSGQETQYF
-	-	TRBV2	TRBJ2-5	TGTGCCAGTGCGACCAGCAGGGAGACCCAGTACTTC	CASATSRETQYF
TRBD2	few	TRBV7-2	TRBJ2-7	TGTGCCAGCAGCTTTAGAGCGGGGGGGCCTTTTACAGAGCAGTACTTC	CASSFRAGGPFTEQYF
-	-	TRBV4-3	TRBJ2-5	TGCGCCAGCAGCCAAGAGCACGAAGGAGAGACCCAGTACTTC	CASSQEHEGETQYF
-	few	TRBV7-2	TRBJ2-1	TGTGCCAGCAGCACCCAGTCGGAGTACAATGAGCAGTTCTTC	CASSTQSEYNEQFF
-	-	TRBV18	TRBJ1-5	TGTGCCAGCTCACCACAGGGTAGCAATCAGCCCCAGCATTTT	CASSPQGSNQPQHF
-	-	TRBV6-5	TRBJ2-2	TGTGCCAGCAGTTACGACGGGACATCTACCGGGGAGCTGTTTTTT	CASSYDGTSTGELFF
TRBD1	-	TRBV2	TRBJ2-7	TGTGCCAGCAGACGAGACAGGGCAGAGGCTAGGTACTTC	CASRRDRAEARYF
-	few	TRBV23-1	TRBJ1-5	TGCGCCAGCAGTGGGGGGTACGGTAGTAAGTATGGTCAGCCCCAGCATTTT	CASSGGYGSKYGQPQHF
-	-	TRBV9	TRBJ1-2	TGTGCCAGCAGCGTCCAAAGGCAGGGAAGCTACACCTTC	CASSVQRQGSYTF
-	-	TRBV29-1	TRBJ1-1	TGCAGCGTAGGACAGAACACTGAAGCTTTCTTT	CSVGQNTEAFF
TRBD1	few	TRBV2	TRBJ2-7	TGTGCCAGCAGCCCAGACAGGGTCGAGCAGTACTTC	CASSPDRVEQYF
-	-	TRBV6-1	TRBJ2-5	TGTGCCAGCAGCATCCCTAGGGGGACCCAGTACTTC	CASSIPRGTQYF
TRBD2	-	TRBV4-2	TRBJ2-5	TGTGCCAGCAGCCAAGACATCAACGGGGGGGCACACGAGACCCAGTACTTC	CASSQDINGGAHETQYF